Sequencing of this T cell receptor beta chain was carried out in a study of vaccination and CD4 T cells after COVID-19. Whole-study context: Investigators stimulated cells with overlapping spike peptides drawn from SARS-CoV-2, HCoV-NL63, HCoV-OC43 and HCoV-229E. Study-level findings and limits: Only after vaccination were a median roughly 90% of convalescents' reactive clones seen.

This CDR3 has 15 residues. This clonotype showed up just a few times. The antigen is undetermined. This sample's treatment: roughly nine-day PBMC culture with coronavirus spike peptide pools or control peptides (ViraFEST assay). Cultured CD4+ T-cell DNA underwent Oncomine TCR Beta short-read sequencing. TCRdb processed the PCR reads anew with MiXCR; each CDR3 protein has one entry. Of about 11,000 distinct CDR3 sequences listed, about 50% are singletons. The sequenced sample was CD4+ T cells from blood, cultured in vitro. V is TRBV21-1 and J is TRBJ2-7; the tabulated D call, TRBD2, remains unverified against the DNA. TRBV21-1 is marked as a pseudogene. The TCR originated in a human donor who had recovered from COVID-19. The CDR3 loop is CASSRPGPPSYEQYF. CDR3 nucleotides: TGTGCCAGCAGCAGACCTGGTCCTCCAAGTTACGAGCAGTACTTC.